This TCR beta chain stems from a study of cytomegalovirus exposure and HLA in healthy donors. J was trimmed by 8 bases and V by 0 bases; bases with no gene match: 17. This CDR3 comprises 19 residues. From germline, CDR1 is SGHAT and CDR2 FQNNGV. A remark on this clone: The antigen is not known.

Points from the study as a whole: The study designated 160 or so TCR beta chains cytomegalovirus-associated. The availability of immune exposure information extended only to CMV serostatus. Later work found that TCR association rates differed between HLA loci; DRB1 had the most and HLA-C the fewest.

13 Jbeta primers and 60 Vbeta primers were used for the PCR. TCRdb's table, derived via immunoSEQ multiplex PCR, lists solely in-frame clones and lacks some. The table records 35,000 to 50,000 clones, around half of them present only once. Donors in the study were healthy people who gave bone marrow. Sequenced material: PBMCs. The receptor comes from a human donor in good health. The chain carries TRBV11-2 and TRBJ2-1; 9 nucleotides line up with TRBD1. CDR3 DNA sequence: TGTGCCAGCAGCTTAGATCCGGTTGGGGGACAGGGTATCTTGGATGAGCAGTTCTTC. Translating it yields CASSLDPVGGQGILDEQFF.